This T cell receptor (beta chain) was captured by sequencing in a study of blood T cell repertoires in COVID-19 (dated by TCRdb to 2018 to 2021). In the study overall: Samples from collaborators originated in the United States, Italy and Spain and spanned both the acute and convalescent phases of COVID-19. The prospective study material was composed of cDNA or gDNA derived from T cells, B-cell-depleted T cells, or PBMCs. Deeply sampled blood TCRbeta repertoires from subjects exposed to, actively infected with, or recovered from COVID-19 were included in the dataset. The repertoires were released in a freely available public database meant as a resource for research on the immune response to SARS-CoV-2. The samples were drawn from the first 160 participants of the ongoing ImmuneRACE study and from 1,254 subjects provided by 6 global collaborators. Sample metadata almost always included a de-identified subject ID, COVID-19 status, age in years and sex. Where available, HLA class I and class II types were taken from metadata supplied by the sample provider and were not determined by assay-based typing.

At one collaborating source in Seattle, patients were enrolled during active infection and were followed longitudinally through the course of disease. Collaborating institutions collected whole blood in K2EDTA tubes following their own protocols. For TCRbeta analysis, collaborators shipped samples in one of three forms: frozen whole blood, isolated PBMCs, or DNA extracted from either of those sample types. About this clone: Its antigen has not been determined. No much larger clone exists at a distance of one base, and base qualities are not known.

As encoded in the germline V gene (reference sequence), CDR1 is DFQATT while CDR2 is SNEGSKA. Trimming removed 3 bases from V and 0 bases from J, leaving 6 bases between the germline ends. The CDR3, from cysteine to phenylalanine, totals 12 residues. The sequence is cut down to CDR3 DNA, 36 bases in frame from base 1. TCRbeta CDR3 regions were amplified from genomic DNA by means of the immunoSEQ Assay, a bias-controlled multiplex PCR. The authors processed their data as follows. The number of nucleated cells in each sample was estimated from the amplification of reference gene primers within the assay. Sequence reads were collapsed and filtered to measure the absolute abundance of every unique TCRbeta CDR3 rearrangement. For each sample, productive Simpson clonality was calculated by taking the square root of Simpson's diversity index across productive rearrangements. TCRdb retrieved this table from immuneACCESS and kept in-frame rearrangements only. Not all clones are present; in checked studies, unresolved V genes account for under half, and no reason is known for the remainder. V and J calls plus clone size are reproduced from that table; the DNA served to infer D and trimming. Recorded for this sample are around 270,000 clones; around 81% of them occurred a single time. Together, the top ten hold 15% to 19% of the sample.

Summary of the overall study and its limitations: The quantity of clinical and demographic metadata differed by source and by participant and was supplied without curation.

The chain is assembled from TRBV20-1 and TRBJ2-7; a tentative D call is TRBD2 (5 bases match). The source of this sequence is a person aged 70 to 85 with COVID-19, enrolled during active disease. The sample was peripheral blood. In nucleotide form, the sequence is TGCAGTGCTAGTCGGGGCTCCTACGAGCAGTACTTC. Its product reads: CSASRGSYEQYF.